These T cell receptor beta chains were read from a single sample in a study of T cells after yellow fever vaccination. One entry per CDR3 protein results from TCRdb running MiXCR on the 5' RACE reads. The sample records some 670,000 distinct CDR3 sequences, 9% to 15% being singletons. Here the sequenced sample was PBMCs, taken on the day of the yellow fever booster vaccination. Receptor source: a man aged 30 to 39 who received the YFV17D yellow fever vaccine. Each CDR3 is given with its conserved first and last residue. D genes are given only for firm matches. Size values are once, few and many counts, or a class for expanded clones, and some rows have none.

J gene	D gene	clone size	CDR3 length	V gene	CDR3 protein	CDR3 DNA
TRBJ2-3	TRBD2	few	17	TRBV3-1	CASSQYSAGGGADTQYF	TGTGCCAGCAGCCAATATTCCGCGGGAGGAGGAGCAGATACGCAGTATTTT
TRBJ1-4	-	few	13	TRBV20-1	CSARETGVEKLFF	TGCAGTGCTAGAGAAACAGGTGTCGAAAAACTGTTTTTT
TRBJ1-4	-	few	13	TRBV29-1	CSASDRPTEKLFF	TGCAGCGCCAGTGACAGGCCGACTGAAAAACTGTTTTTT
TRBJ2-1	TRBD2	few	17	TRBV3-1	CASSQYVAGGIGNEQFF	TGTGCCAGCAGCCAATATGTAGCGGGTGGAATTGGGAATGAGCAGTTCTTC
TRBJ2-6	-	-	16	TRBV18	CASSPPRRVGANVLTF	TGTGCCAGCTCACCACCACGGAGGGTTGGGGCCAACGTCCTGACTTTC
TRBJ2-5	-	few	15	TRBV10-3	CAISGNLGNLETQYF	TGTGCCATCAGTGGGAACTTGGGTAATCTGGAGACCCAGTACTTC
TRBJ2-3	TRBD1	-	13	TRBV24-1	CATSDTGADTQYF	TGTGCCACCAGTGATACAGGGGCAGATACGCAGTATTTT
TRBJ2-5	-	few	13	TRBV7-9	CASSLLSGETQYF	TGTGCCAGCAGCTTACTGTCTGGGGAGACCCAGTACTTC
TRBJ2-1	TRBD1	few	15	TRBV6-1	CASSPGQDPYNEQFF	TGTGCCAGCAGCCCAGGACAGGATCCGTACAATGAGCAGTTCTTC
TRBJ2-5	-	few	14	TRBV3-1	CASSQDLTGGTQYF	TGTGCCAGCAGCCAAGATTTAACGGGTGGGACCCAGTACTTC
TRBJ1-6	-	-	16	TRBV7-2	CASSSSAGVVISPLHF	TGTGCCAGCAGCTCCAGCGCCGGGGTAGTAATTTCACCCCTCCACTTT
TRBJ2-3	-	-	17	TRBV7-2	CASSSPHGGLSTDTQYF	TGTGCCAGCAGCTCGCCCCACGGGGGGCTCAGCACAGATACGCAGTATTTT
TRBJ1-5	-	-	18	TRBV29-1	CSVEEPSQGGDSNQPQHF	TGCAGCGTTGAAGAACCCTCGCAGGGAGGGGATAGCAATCAGCCCCAGCATTTT
TRBJ2-7	TRBD1	few	15	TRBV20-1	CSARPPGQGAGEQYF	TGCAGTGCTAGACCTCCGGGACAGGGGGCTGGCGAGCAGTACTTC
TRBJ2-1	TRBD2	few	16	TRBV5-1	CASSLTAGDPYNEQFF	TGCGCCAGCAGCTTGACTGCGGGAGATCCCTACAATGAGCAGTTCTTC
TRBJ2-1	TRBD2	-	15	TRBV19	CASSIRLAGDGEQFF	TGTGCCAGTAGTATTAGGTTAGCGGGAGATGGAGAGCAGTTCTTC
TRBJ1-6	-	once	13	TRBV12-3/TRBV12-4	CASSLLGFSPLHF	TGTGCCAGCAGTTTACTTGGCTTTTCACCCCTCCACTTT
TRBJ2-2	-	few	14	TRBV20-1	CSARDPVATGELFF	TGCAGTGCTAGAGATCCGGTAGCAACCGGGGAGCTGTTTTTT
TRBJ2-7	-	-	15	TRBV6-5	CASSYSARPANEQYF	TGTGCCAGCAGTTACTCAGCTAGGCCCGCAAACGAGCAGTACTTC
TRBJ2-1	-	many	16	TRBV5-5	CASSLGPGQIYNEQFF	TGTGCCAGCAGCTTGGGACCGGGACAAATTTACAATGAGCAGTTCTTC
TRBJ2-3	-	-	14	TRBV30	CAWESVLRTDTQYF	TGTGCCTGGGAGAGTGTATTACGCACAGATACGCAGTATTTT
TRBJ2-3	-	-	14	TRBV7-7	CASSILSATDTQYF	TGTGCTAGCAGCATCTTGTCGGCCACAGATACGCAGTATTTT
TRBJ1-5	TRBD1	few	14	TRBV7-9	CASSQGQGDQPQHF	TGTGCCAGCAGCCAGGGACAGGGGGATCAGCCCCAGCATTTT
TRBJ1-1	-	-	13	TRBV20-1	CSPAIGLNTEAFF	TGCAGCCCCGCAATTGGGTTGAACACTGAAGCTTTCTTT
TRBJ2-3	TRBD2	few	13	TRBV20-1	CSGAGPGAVTQYF	TGCAGTGGAGCGGGACCAGGAGCTGTTACGCAGTATTTT
TRBJ2-1	TRBD1	-	12	TRBV29-1	CSATTGGNEQFF	TGCAGCGCAACTACAGGGGGGAACGAGCAGTTCTTC
TRBJ2-1	-	-	12	TRBV24-1	CATHGGPIEQFF	TGTGCCACCCATGGCGGGCCGATTGAGCAGTTCTTC
TRBJ1-5	-	-	17	TRBV5-5	CASSSAGGGHYNQPQHF	TGTGCCAGCAGCTCGGCGGGGGGAGGTCATTACAATCAGCCCCAGCATTTT
TRBJ2-7	-	few	13	TRBV5-1	CASGVAGSYEQYF	TGCGCCAGCGGAGTTGCAGGCTCCTACGAGCAGTACTTC
TRBJ2-2	-	-	16	TRBV11-3	CASSPGTGIGTGELFF	TGTGCCAGCAGCCCCGGGACGGGGATAGGCACCGGGGAGCTGTTTTTT
TRBJ2-7	-	-	15	TRBV9	CASSSGAAEGVEQYF	TGTGCCAGCAGCTCAGGGGCCGCGGAGGGGGTCGAGCAGTACTTC
TRBJ2-1	TRBD2	-	13	TRBV29-1	CSATSGSFNEQFF	TGCAGCGCCACTAGCGGGAGTTTTAATGAGCAGTTCTTC
TRBJ2-5	TRBD2	-	15	TRBV3-1	CASSRSGQKRETQYF	TGTGCCAGCAGCCGTAGCGGGCAAAAAAGAGAGACCCAGTACTTC
TRBJ2-7	-	few	13	TRBV12-3/TRBV12-4	CASSLAEKYEQYF	TGTGCCAGCAGTTTGGCGGAAAAATACGAGCAGTACTTC
TRBJ2-2	TRBD1	many	18	TRBV29-1	CSVMIGQAGRDVTGELFF	TGCAGCGTTATGATCGGACAGGCGGGCCGAGACGTAACCGGGGAGCTGTTTTTT
TRBJ1-2	TRBD1	few	16	TRBV24-1	CATSDRGQLGRGGYTF	TGTGCCACCAGTGACCGGGGACAGCTCGGTCGTGGCGGCTACACCTTC
TRBJ2-2	-	few	14	TRBV12-3/TRBV12-4	CASSFVGATGELFF	TGTGCCAGCAGTTTCGTGGGAGCCACCGGGGAGCTGTTTTTT
TRBJ2-4	TRBD2	many	16	TRBV5-1	CASSLGLAGGSDIQYF	TGCGCCAGCAGCTTGGGCCTAGCGGGAGGTTCGGACATTCAGTACTTC
TRBJ2-2	-	few	14	TRBV11-2	CASSHGVNTGELFF	TGTGCCAGCAGCCACGGGGTGAACACCGGGGAGCTGTTTTTT
TRBJ1-2	-	few	15	TRBV20-1	CSAREIGGGGYGYTF	TGCAGTGCTAGAGAAATCGGGGGGGGCGGCTATGGCTACACCTTC
TRBJ2-5	TRBD1	-	14	TRBV18	CASSPGIQGETQYF	TGTGCCAGCTCACCAGGGATACAGGGGGAGACCCAGTACTTC
TRBJ2-1	TRBD2	many	15	TRBV7-6	CASSTGLAENNEQFF	TGTGCCAGCAGCACAGGACTAGCGGAAAACAATGAGCAGTTCTTC
TRBJ1-5	-	-	15	TRBV21-1	CASSPDRDCNQPQHF	TGTGCCAGCAGCCCAGACAGGGACTGCAATCAGCCCCAGCATTTT
TRBJ2-2	TRBD2	-	13	TRBV29-1	CSVAAGGSGELFF	TGCAGCGTTGCAGCGGGAGGGTCCGGGGAGCTGTTTTTT
TRBJ2-7	TRBD1	few	14	TRBV30	CAWTTRDRIYEQYF	TGTGCCTGGACTACCCGGGACAGGATATACGAGCAGTACTTC
TRBJ2-3	TRBD2	-	18	TRBV5-1	CASSRGPLSGSGTDTQYF	TGCGCCAGCAGCCGAGGCCCCCTTAGCGGGAGTGGGACAGATACGCAGTATTTT
TRBJ2-5	-	many	14	TRBV6-1	CASSPLGVEETQYF	TGTGCCAGCAGTCCACTAGGGGTGGAAGAGACCCAGTACTTC
TRBJ2-1	-	few	11	TRBV25-1	CASSVSQRQFF	TGTGCCAGCAGTGTTTCCCAGAGGCAGTTCTTC
TRBJ2-3	-	-	11	TRBV29-1	CSVEQEDTQYF	TGCAGCGTCGAACAGGAAGATACGCAGTATTTT
TRBJ2-2	TRBD1	few	19	TRBV10-2	CASSASFGQGANNTGELFF	TGCGCCAGCAGTGCTTCGTTTGGACAGGGGGCTAATAACACCGGGGAGCTGTTTTTT